The clone carrying this T cell receptor (beta chain) was observed many times. Sample time point: blood at routine non-recurrence follow-up after resection. Germline CDR1 and CDR2: MDHEN and SYDVKM. The CDR3 length is 12 residues. Trimming left V 3 bases short and J 4 bases short, with 7 bases between. This specimen comes from a study of spatial heterogeneity in lung cancer. Whole-study context: The cohort: approximately 74 early-stage, untreated non-small cell lung cancer patients.

TCRdb itself ran the 5' RACE reads through MiXCR, one entry per CDR3 protein. The sample comprises 95,000 to 120,000 distinct CDR3 sequences, less than 14% of which are singletons, and roughly 26% rests with the top ten. The TCR was taken from a female donor with early-stage non-small cell lung cancer. This sample comprised PBMCs, obtained at follow-up. The rearrangement joins TRBV28 to TRBJ2-7; D gene unclear. The CDR3 coding sequence is TGTGCCAGCAGTTTCACCGGATACGAGCAGTACTTC. Its protein is CASSFTGYEQYF.